Sequencing of this T cell receptor beta chain was carried out in a study of cytotoxic CD8 clonotypes in ibrutinib-treated CLL. Across the study: Investigators collected response samples after a median about 12 months of treatment, range 6 to 36.

Study-level results: The clonality went up when patients responded to ibrutinib and dropped back toward baseline at progression.

V was cut by 5 bases and J by 8 bases, with 15 bases left in between. The CDR3 totals 13 residues. CDR1 is SQVTM and CDR2 is ANQGSEA in the germline V gene. Cryopreserved PBMCs were the source of about 2 micrograms of genomic DNA, which went to TCR beta libraries. With sequencing, the targeted depth ranged from 1 in 200,000 to 1 in 1 million T cells. Using immunoSEQ multiplex PCR, the repertoire was profiled, and TCRdb retains in-frame clones only, with some absent. This sample has about 50,000 clones; over 65% occur once, and the top ten carry 20%. This clone has only a few counts. The antigen is unknown.

The sequencing here drew on PBMCs, taken after 24 months of ibrutinib treatment. The chain combines TRBV29-1 with TRBJ1-4; D is undetermined. The source is a human donor with chronic lymphocytic leukemia. The CDR3 protein is CSVKEGSREKLFF. The CDR3 DNA reads as TGCAGCGTTAAGGAGGGATCCAGAGAAAAACTGTTTTTT.